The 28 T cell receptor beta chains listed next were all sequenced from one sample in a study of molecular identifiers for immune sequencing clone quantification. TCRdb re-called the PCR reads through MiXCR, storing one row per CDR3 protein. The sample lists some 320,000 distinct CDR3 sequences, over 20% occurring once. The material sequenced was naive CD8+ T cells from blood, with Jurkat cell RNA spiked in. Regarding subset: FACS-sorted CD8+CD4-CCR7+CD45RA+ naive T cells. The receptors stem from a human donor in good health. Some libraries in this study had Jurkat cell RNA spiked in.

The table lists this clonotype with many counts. The CDR3 loop is CASSLPITQTGANVLTF. CDR3 DNA sequence: TGTGCCAGCAGCTTACCAATAACTCAAACTGGGGCCAACGTCCTGACTTTC. The rearrangement uses TRBV7-6 and TRBJ2-6; D unclear. Germline V gene data show CDR1 as SGHVS and CDR2 as FNYEAQ. The CDR3 loop spans 17 amino acids. V was trimmed by 2 bases and J by 2 bases, leaving 13 bases between them.

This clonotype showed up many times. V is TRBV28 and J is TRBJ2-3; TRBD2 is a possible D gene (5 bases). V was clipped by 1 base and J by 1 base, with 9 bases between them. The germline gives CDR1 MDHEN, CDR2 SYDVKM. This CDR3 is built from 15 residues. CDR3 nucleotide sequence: TGTGCCAGCAGTTTATCGGTAGCGCGCACAGATACGCAGTATTTT. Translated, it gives CASSLSVARTDTQYF.

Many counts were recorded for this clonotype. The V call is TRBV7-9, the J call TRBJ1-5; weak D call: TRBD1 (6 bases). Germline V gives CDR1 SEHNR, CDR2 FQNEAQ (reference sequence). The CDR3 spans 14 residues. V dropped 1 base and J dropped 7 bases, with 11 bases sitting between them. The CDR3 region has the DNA TGTGCCAGCAGCTTAGGGGGGGGCAGGCAGCCCCAGCATTTT. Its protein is CASSLGGGRQPQHF.

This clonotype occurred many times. CDR3 loop: CASSPGGQSAYEQYF. CDR3 sequence (DNA): TGTGCCAGCAGCCCGGGGGGGCAGTCCGCCTACGAGCAGTACTTC. The V and J genes are TRBV5-5 and TRBJ2-7; 8 bases agree with TRBD2. The V gene end was trimmed by 4 bases and the J gene end by 2 bases; junction bases not matched to a gene: 8. The CDR3 is 15 residues long. Looked up from germline, CDR1 is SGHKS and CDR2 is YYEKEE (reference sequence).

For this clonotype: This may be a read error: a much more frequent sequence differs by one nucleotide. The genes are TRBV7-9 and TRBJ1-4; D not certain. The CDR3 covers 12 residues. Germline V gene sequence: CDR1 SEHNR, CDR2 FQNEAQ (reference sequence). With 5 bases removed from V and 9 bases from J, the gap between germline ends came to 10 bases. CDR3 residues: CASSHLNKKLFF. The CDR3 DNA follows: TGTGCCAGCAGCCACCTGAATAAAAAACTGTTTTTT.

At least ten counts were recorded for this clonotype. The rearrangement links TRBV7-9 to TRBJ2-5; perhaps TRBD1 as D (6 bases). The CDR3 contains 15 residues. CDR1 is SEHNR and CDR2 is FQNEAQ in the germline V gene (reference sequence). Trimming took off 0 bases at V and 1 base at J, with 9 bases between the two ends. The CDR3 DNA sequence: TGTGCCAGCAGCTTAGCGGACAGCCTCCAAGAGACCCAGTACTTC. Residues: CASSLADSLQETQYF.

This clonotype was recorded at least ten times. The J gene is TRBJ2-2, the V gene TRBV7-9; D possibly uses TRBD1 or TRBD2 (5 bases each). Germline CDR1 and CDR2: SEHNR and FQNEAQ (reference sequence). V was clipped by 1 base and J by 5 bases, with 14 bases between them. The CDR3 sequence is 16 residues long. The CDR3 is CASSLVEQERTGELFF. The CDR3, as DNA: TGTGCCAGCAGCTTAGTAGAACAGGAGCGGACCGGGGAGCTGTTTTTT.

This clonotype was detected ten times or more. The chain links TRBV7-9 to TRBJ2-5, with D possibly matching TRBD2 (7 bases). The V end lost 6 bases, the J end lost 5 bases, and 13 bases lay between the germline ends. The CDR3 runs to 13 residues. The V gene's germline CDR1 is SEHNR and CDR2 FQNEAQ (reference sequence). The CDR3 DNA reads TGTGCCAGCAGGGGGGGGCTCCAGGAGACCCAGTACTTC. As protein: CASRGGLQETQYF.

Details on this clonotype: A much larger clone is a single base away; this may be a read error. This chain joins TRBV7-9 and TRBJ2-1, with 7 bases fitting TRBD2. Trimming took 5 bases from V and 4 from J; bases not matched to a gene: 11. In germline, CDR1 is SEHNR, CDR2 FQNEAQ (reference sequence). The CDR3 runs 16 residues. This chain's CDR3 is CASSQRAGSWYNEQFF. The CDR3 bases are TGTGCCAGCAGCCAAAGAGCGGGATCCTGGTACAATGAGCAGTTCTTC.

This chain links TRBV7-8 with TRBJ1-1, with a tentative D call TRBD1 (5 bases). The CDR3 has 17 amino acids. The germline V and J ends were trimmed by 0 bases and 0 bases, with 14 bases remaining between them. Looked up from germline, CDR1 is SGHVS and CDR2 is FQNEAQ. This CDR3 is CASSLASWGGVNTEAFF. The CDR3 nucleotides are TGTGCCAGCAGCTTAGCGAGCTGGGGGGGTGTGAACACTGAAGCTTTCTTT.

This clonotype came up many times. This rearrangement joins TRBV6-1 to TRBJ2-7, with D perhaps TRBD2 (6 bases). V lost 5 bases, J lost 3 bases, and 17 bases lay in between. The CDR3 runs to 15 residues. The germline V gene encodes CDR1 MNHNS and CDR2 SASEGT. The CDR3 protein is CASSLSSEGFYEQYF. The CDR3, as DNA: TGTGCCAGCAGTCTTTCGTCGGAGGGTTTCTACGAGCAGTACTTC.

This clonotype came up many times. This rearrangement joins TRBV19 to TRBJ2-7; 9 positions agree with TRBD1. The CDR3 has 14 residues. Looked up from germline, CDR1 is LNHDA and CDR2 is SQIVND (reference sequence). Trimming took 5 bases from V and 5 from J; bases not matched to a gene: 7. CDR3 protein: CASSFRDRVHEQYF. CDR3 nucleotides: TGTGCCAGTAGTTTCCGGGACAGGGTCCACGAGCAGTACTTC.

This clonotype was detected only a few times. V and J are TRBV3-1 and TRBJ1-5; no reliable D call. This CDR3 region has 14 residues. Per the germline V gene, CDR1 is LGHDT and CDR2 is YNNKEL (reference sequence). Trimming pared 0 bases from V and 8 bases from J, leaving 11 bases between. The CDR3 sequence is CASSQDPGFKPQHF. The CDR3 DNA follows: TGTGCCAGCAGCCAAGATCCGGGGTTTAAGCCCCAGCATTTT.

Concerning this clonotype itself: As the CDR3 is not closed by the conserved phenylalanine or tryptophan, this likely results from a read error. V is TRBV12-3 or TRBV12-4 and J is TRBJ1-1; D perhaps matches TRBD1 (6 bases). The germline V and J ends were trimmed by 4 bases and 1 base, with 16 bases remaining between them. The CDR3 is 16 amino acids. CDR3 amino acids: CASSSRGGMGNTEAFL. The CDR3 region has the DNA TGTGCCAGCAGTTCCAGGGGCGGGATGGGGAACACTGAAGCTTTCCTT.

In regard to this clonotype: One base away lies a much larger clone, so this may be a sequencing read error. CDR3 in DNA: TGTGCCAGCCATGGGACTGGCGGGGGCACAGATACGCAGTATTTT. This gives the protein CASHGTGGGTDTQYF. This chain connects TRBV2 to TRBJ2-3; D is perhaps TRBD2 (6 bases). The CDR3 is made up of 15 amino acids. Trimming took 8 bases from V and 1 from J, leaving 16 bases between them. CDR1 is SNHLY and CDR2 is FYNNEI in the germline V gene. The variable domain in full, completed from reference TRBV2 and TRBJ2-3, reads EPEVTQTPSHQVTQMGQEVILRCVPISNHLYFYWYRQILGQKVEFLVSFYNNEISEKSEIFDDQFSVERPDGSNFTLKIRSTKLEDSAMYFCASHGTGGGTDTQYFGPGTRLTVL.

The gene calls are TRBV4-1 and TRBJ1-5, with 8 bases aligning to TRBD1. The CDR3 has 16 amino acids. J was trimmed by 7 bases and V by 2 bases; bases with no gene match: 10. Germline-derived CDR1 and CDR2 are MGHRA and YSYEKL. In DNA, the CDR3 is TGCGCCAGCAGCCAAATGGGACAGGCTTCTGGGCAGCCCCAGCATTTT. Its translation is CASSQMGQASGQPQHF.

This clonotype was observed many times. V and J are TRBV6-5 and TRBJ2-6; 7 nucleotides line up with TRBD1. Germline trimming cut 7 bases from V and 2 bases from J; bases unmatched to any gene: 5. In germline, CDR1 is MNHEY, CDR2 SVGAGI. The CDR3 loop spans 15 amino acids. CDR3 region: CASTPDRAGANVLTF. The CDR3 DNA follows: TGTGCCAGCACCCCCGACAGGGCTGGGGCCAACGTCCTGACTTTC.

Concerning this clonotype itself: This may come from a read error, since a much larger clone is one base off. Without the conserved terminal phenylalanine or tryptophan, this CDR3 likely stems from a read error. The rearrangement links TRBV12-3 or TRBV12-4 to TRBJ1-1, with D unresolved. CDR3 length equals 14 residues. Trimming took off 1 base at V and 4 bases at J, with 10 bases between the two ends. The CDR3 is CASSLGQFFTEAFL. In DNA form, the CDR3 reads TGTGCCAGCAGTTTAGGGCAGTTTTTCACTGAAGCTTTCCTT.

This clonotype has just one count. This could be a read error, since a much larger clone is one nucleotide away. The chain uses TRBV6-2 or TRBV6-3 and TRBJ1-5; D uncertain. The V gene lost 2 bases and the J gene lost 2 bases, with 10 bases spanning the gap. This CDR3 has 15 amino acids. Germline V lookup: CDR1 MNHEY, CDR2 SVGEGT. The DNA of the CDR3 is TGTGCCAGCAGTTACAAGAGGTATGGCAATCAGCCCCAGCATTTT. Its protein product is CASSYKRYGNQPQHF.

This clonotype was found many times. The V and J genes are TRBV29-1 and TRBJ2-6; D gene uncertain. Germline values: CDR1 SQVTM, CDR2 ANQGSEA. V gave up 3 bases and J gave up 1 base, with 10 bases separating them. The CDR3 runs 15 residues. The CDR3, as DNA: TGCAGCGTTGAGTTGGTGGGGTCTGGGGCCAACGTCCTGACTTTC. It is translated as CSVELVGSGANVLTF.

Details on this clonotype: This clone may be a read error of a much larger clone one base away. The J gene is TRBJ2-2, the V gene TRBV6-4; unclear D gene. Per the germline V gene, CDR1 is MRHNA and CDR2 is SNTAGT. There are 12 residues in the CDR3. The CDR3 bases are TGTGCCAGCAGTAACTCTGACGGCGAGCTGTTTTTT. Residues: CASSNSDGELFF.

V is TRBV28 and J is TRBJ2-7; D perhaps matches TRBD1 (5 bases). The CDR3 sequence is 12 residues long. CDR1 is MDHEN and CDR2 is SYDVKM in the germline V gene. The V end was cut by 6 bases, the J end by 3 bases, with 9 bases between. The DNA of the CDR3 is TGTGCCAGCAGGAAAGGGGTCTACGAGCAGTACTTC. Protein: CASRKGVYEQYF.

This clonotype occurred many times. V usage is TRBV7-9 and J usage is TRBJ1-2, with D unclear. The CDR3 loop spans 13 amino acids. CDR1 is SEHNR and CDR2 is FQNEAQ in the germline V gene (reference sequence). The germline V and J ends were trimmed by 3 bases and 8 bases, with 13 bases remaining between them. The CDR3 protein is CASSLAGSGGYTF. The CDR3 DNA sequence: TGTGCCAGCAGCTTGGCGGGGTCAGGAGGCTACACCTTC.

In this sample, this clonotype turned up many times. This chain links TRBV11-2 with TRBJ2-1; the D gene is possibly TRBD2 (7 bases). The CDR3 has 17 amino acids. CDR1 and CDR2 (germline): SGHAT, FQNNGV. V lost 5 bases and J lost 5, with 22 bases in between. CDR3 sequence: CASSPPLTGGLNNEQFF. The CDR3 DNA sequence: TGTGCCAGCAGCCCCCCGTTAACGGGGGGCTTGAACAATGAGCAGTTCTTC.

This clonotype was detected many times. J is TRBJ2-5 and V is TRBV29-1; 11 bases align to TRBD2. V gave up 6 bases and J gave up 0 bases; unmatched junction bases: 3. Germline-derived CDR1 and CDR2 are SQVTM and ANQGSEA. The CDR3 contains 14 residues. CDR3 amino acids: CSVRLAGYQETQYF. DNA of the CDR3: TGCAGCGTCCGACTAGCGGGGTACCAAGAGACCCAGTACTTC.

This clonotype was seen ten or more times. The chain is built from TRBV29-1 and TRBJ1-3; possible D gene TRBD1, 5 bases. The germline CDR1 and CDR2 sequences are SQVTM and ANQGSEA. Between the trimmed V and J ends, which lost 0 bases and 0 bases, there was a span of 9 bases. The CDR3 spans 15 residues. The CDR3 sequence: CSVEDLGGSGNTIYF. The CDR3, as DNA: TGCAGCGTTGAAGATCTGGGGGGCTCTGGAAACACCATATATTTT.

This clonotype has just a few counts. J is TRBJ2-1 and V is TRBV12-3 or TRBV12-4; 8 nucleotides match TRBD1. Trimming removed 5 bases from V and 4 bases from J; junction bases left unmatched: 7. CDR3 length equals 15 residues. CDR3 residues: CASSARDRPYNEQFF. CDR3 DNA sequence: TGTGCCAGCAGTGCCCGGGACAGGCCTTACAATGAGCAGTTCTTC.

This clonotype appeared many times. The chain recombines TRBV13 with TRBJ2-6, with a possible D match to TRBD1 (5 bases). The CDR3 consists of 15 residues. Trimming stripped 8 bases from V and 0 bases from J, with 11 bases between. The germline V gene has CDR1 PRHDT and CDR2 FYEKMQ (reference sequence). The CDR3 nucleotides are TGTGCCAGCTATCAGGGCTCCTCTGGGGCCAACGTCCTGACTTTC. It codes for CASYQGSSGANVLTF.